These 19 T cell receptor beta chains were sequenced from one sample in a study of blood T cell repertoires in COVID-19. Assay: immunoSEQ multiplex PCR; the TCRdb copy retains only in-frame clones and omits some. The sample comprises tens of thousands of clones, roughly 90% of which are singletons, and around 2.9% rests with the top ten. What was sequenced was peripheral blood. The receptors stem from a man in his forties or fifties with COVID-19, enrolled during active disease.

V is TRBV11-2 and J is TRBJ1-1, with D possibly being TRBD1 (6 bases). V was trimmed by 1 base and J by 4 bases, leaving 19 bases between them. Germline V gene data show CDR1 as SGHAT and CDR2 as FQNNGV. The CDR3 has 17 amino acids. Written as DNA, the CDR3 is TGTGCCAGCAGCTTAGTCTCAGGGGTTTCTGGAATCACTGAAGCTTTCTTT. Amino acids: CASSLVSGVSGITEAFF.

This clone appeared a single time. CDR3 residues: CASSPRGDHNEQFF. The CDR3 DNA is TGTGCCAGCAGCCCACGGGGAGACCACAATGAGCAGTTCTTC. The rearrangement uses TRBV9 and TRBJ2-1; TRBD2 is a possible D gene (5 bases). The germline CDR1 and CDR2 sequences are SGDLS and YYNGEE. The CDR3 is made up of 14 amino acids. Trimming pared 4 bases from V and 5 bases from J, leaving 13 bases between.

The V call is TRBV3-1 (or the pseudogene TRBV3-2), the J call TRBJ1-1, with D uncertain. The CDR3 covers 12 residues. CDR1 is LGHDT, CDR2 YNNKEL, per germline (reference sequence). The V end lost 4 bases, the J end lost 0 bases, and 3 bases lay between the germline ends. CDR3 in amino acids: CASSRMNTEAFF. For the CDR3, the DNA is TGTGCCAGCAGCCGTATGAACACTGAAGCTTTCTTT.

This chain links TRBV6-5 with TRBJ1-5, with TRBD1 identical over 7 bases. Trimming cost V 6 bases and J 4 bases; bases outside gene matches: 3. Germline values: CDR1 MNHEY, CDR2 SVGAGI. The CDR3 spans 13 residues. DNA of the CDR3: TGTGCCAGCAGCGACAGGGAGAATCAGCCCCAGCATTTT. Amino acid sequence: CASSDRENQPQHF.

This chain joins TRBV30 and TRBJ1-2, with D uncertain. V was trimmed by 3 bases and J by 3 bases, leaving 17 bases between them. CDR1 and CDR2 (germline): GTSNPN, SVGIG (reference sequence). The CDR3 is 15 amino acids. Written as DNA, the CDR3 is TGTGCCTGGAGCCCGAGGACTAGGACCTACTATGGCTACACCTTC. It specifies CAWSPRTRTYYGYTF.

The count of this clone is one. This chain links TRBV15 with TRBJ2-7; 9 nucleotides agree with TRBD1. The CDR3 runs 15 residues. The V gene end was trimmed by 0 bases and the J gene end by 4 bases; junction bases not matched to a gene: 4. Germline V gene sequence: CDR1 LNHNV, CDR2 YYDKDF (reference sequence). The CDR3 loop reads CATSRDPGQGYEQYF. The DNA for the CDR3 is TGTGCCACCAGCAGAGATCCGGGACAGGGATACGAGCAGTACTTC.

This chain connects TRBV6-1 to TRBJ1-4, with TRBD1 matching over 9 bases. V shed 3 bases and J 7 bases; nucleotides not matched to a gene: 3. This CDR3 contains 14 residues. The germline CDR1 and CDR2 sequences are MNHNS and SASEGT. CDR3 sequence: CASSETGGAEKLFF. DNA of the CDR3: TGTGCCAGCAGTGAGACAGGGGGGGCTGAAAAACTGTTTTTT.

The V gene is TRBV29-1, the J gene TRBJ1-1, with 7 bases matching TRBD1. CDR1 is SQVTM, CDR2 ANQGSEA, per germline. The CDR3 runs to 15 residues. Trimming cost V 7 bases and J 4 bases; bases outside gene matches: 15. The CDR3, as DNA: TGCAGCGCCGAAGGGGAGAGGGGGCGAAGCACTGAAGCTTTCTTT. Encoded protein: CSAEGERGRSTEAFF. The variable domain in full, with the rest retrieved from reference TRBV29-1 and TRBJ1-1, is SAVISQKPSRDICQRGTSLTIQCQVDSQVTMMFWYRQQPGQSLTLIATANQGSEATYESGFVIDKFPISRPNLTFSTLTVSNMSPEDSSIYLCSAEGERGRSTEAFFGQGTRLTVV.

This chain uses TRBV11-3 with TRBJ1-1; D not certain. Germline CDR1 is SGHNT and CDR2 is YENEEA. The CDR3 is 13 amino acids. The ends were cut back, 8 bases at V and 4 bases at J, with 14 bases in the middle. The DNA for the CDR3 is TGTGCCAGCTCCAGCCGGGAATCCACTGAAGCTTTCTTT. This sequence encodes CASSSRESTEAFF.

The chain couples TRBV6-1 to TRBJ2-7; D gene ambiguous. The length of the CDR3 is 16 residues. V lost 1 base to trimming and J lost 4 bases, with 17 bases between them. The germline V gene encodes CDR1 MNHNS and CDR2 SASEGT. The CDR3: CASSEVGEPTRYEQYF. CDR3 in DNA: TGTGCCAGCAGTGAAGTAGGAGAACCAACGCGATACGAGCAGTACTTC.

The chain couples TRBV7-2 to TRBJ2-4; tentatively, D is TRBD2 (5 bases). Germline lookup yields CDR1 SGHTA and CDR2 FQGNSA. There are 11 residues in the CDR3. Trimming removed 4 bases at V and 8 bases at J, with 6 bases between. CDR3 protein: CASSSGDIQYF. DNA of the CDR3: TGTGCCAGCAGCTCCGGGGACATTCAGTACTTC.

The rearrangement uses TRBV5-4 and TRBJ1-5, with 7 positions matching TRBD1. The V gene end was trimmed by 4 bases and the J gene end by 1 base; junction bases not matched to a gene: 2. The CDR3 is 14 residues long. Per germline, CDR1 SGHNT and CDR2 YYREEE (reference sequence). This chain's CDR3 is CASSQQGSNQPQHF. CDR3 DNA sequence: TGTGCCAGCAGCCAACAGGGGAGCAATCAGCCCCAGCATTTT.

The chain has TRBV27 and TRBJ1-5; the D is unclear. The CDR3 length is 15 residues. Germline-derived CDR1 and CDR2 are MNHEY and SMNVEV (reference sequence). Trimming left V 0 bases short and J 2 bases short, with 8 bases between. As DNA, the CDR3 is TGTGCCAGCAGTTTATCGACTGGAGGCAATCAGCCCCAGCATTTT. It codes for CASSLSTGGNQPQHF.

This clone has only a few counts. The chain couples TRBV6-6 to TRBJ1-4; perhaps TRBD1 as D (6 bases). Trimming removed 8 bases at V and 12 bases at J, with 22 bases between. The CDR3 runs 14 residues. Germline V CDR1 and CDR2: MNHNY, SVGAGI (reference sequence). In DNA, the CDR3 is TGTGCCAGCTCACCCGGGGGGGGCACGGTGGAACTGTTTTTT. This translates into CASSPGGGTVELFF.

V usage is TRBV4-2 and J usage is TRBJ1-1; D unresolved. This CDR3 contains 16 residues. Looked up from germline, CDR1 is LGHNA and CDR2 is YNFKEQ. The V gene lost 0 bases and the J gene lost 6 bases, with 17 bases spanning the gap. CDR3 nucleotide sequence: TGTGCCAGCAGCCAAGATAGGGAAGGAGGCCGATCTGAAGCTTTCTTT. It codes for CASSQDREGGRSEAFF.

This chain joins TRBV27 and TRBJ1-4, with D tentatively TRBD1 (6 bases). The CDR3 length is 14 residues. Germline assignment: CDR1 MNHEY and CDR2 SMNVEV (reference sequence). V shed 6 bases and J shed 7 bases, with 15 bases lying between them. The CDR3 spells CASSQTGLVEKLFF. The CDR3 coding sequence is TGTGCCAGCAGCCAAACAGGGTTGGTTGAAAAACTGTTTTTT.

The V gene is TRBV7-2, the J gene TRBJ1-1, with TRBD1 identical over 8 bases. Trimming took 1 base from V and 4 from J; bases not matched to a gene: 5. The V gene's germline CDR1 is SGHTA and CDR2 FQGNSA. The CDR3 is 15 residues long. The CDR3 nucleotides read TGTGCCAGCAGCTTAGGGGGCAGGGGGCCCACTGAAGCTTTCTTT. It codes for CASSLGGRGPTEAFF.

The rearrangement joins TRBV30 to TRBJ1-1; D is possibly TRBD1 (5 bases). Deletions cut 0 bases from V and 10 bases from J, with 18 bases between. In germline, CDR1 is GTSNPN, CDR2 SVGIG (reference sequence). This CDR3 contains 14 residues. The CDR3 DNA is TGTGCCTGGAGTGTACTCCCGACAGTTTATTCAGCTTTCTTT. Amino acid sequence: CAWSVLPTVYSAFF.

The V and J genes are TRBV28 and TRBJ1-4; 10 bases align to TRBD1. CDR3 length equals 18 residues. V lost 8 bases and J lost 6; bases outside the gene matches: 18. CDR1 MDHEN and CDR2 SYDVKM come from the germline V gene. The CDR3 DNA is TGTGCCAGCTCTACAGGGGACAGGGGCCCGCGACTGGATGAAAAACTGTTTTTT. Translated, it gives CASSTGDRGPRLDEKLFF.